A selection of T cell receptor beta chains follows, all from one sample in a study of Ad26.COV2.S vaccination and SARS-CoV-2 variants. Profiling relied on immunoSEQ multiplex PCR, and the TCRdb table lists in-frame clones only, not all of them. The sample lists a few hundred thousand clones; 88% were seen once. The material was peripheral blood, obtained in a trial of Ad26.COV2.S vaccine versus placebo. These receptors were taken from a person aged 18-60 years who received the Ad26.COV2.S COVID-19 vaccine or a placebo. CDR3s include the opening cysteine and the closing phenylalanine or tryptophan. The D gene is left open where the match is weak. Not every row has a clone size; where given, it reads once, few, many or a size class.

j_gene	abundance	d_gene	v_gene	CDR3nt	CDR3aa
TRBJ2-2	once	NA	TRBV5-4	TGTGCCAGCAGCTTTGTGCGGCAAAACACCGGGGAGCTGTTTTTT	CASSFVRQNTGELFF
TRBJ1-2	NA	TRBD1	TRBV9	TGTGCCAGCAGCCATTCCCGGGGGGGGACAGGCTATGGCTACACCTTC	CASSHSRGGTGYGYTF
TRBJ1-5	NA	NA	TRBV19	TGTGCCAGTAGTATAGCCAGCAATCAGCCCCAGCATTTT	CASSIASNQPQHF
TRBJ1-2	NA	NA	TRBV6-1	TGTGCCAGCAGTGAAGGGCGGGGGAGGGGCTATGGCTACACCTTC	CASSEGRGRGYGYTF
TRBJ2-3	NA	TRBD2	TRBV7-2	TGTGCCAGCAGCTTAACCGGCGGGGGAGCAGATACGCAGTATTTT	CASSLTGGGADTQYF
TRBJ1-2	NA	TRBD1	TRBV6-5	TGTGCCAGCAGTTACCGGAGGACAGGGGGGCTCTATGGCTACACCTTC	CASSYRRTGGLYGYTF
TRBJ2-1	NA	TRBD2	TRBV7-2	TGTGCCAGCAGCTTAGGTTCTTTGCGGGGGGGATCGGGTGAGCAGTTCTTC	CASSLGSLRGGSGEQFF
TRBJ2-1	NA	NA	TRBV3-1/TRBV3-2	TGTGCCAGCAGCCCCCTTGAGGTGGTTGGCTACAATGAGCAGTTCTTC	CASSPLEVVGYNEQFF
TRBJ1-5	NA	NA	TRBV2	TGTGCCAGCAGTGAAACCCTAGATCTGCCCCAGCATTTT	CASSETLDLPQHF
TRBJ1-2	NA	NA	TRBV29-1	TGCAGCGTGAACCGGGACGTGTCAGGCGGCTACACCTTC	CSVNRDVSGGYTF
TRBJ2-3	NA	TRBD2	TRBV19	TGTGCCAGTAGTTCGAGCGGGGGGGCCTCGGATACGCAGTATTTT	CASSSSGGASDTQYF
TRBJ1-5	NA	NA	TRBV4-1	TGCGCCAGCAGCCAAGAGGGGCAGTATTATAGCAATCAGCCCCAGCATTTT	CASSQEGQYYSNQPQHF
TRBJ1-3	NA	NA	TRBV11-2	TGTGCCAGCAGCCTGACACCCTCGGGCTCTGGAAACACCATATATTTT	CASSLTPSGSGNTIYF
TRBJ2-3	NA	NA	TRBV15	TGTGCCACCAGCAGAGACGTTGGCCAGGGCACAGATACGCAGTATTTT	CATSRDVGQGTDTQYF
TRBJ1-2	NA	TRBD1	TRBV5-6	TGTGCCAGCAGCTTGTGGGACAGGGGTACTGGCTACACCTTC	CASSLWDRGTGYTF
TRBJ2-1	NA	TRBD2	TRBV7-9	TGTGCCAGCAGCTCAGGACTTACTAGCGGGGGAGGAAATGAGCAGTTCTTC	CASSSGLTSGGGNEQFF
TRBJ1-4	NA	NA	TRBV5-1	TGCGCCAGCAGCTTGGTCGGACTCCGAGCGGAAAAACTGTTTTTT	CASSLVGLRAEKLFF
TRBJ1-6	NA	NA	TRBV28	TGTGCCAGCAGTTTGCCTCAGTGGCAGTCACCCCTCCACTTT	CASSLPQWQSPLHF
TRBJ1-2	NA	NA	TRBV6-1	TGTGCCAGCAGTGAAGTCGGGGGCGTCTATGGCTACACCTTC	CASSEVGGVYGYTF
TRBJ1-1	NA	NA	TRBV6-1	TGTGCCAGCAGTGATCTCGGGTTCGGTCGTGCTTTCTTT	CASSDLGFGRAFF
TRBJ2-7	NA	TRBD1	TRBV27	TGTGCCAGCAGTTTTTCGAGGACAGGGGGCGAAGGACAGTACTTC	CASSFSRTGGEGQYF
TRBJ2-1	NA	NA	TRBV27	TGTGCCAGCAGTTTCTCGGCGGCTGCTTATAGCGAGCAGTTCTTC	CASSFSAAAYSEQFF
TRBJ2-1	NA	NA	TRBV4-3	TGCGCCAGCAGCCTACGACCGGCCTCCTACAATGAGCAGTTCTTC	CASSLRPASYNEQFF
TRBJ1-1	NA	TRBD1	TRBV5-1	TGCGCCAGCAGTGGGACAGGGGTGACTGAAGCTTTCTTT	CASSGTGVTEAFF
TRBJ2-7	NA	TRBD1	TRBV9	TGTGCCAGCAGCGTCAATACAGGGGGTCGAGGTGTCGAGCAGTACTTC	CASSVNTGGRGVEQYF
TRBJ2-7	once	NA	TRBV7-3	TGTGCCAGCAGCCCCACCACAGGGTTGGACGAGCAGTACTTC	CASSPTTGLDEQYF
TRBJ2-3	NA	NA	TRBV13	TGTGCCAGCAGCTTAAGGGGCACAGATACGCAGTATTTT	CASSLRGTDTQYF
TRBJ1-1	few	NA	TRBV19	TGTGCCAGTAGTACGTCCTTGAACACTGAAGCTTTCTTT	CASSTSLNTEAFF
TRBJ2-1	NA	TRBD1	TRBV4-3	TGCGCCAGCAGCACGGGGACAGGGGAATACAATGAGCAGTTCTTC	CASSTGTGEYNEQFF
TRBJ1-1	NA	NA	TRBV23-1	TGCGCCAGCAGTAAAAAGGGAGATACGAGCACTGAAGCTTTCTTT	CASSKKGDTSTEAFF
TRBJ2-7	few	TRBD1	TRBV27	TGTGCCACCCAGGACAGGACGTTCTCCTACGAGCAGTACTTC	CATQDRTFSYEQYF
TRBJ1-1	NA	NA	TRBV19	TGTGCCAGTATTTTAGGAGGGAACACTGAAGCTTTCTTT	CASILGGNTEAFF